This paragraph reports one TCR beta chain. The sample is drawn from a study of control samples from healthy donors and cancer patients. V was shortened by 1 base and J by 3 bases, with 4 bases between the two germline ends. In germline, CDR1 is SGHTA, CDR2 FQGNSA. This CDR3 contains 12 residues. Repertoires were generated with immunoSEQ multiplex PCR, while TCRdb's copy carries only in-frame clones and drops some. The table shows around 93,000 clones, with approximately 86% occurring only once. This TCR derives from a man aged 25 to 40 in good health. Material: blood. V and J are TRBV7-2 and TRBJ2-7; D call uncertain. CDR3 protein: CASSLDLYEQYF. The CDR3 nucleotides read TGTGCCAGCAGCTTAGATCTCTACGAGCAGTACTTC.